Listed below are T cell receptor beta chains from one sample, sequenced in a study of lymphopenia after photon versus proton radiotherapy. Method: immunoSEQ multiplex PCR; TCRdb's copy keeps in-frame clones and lacks some. Found here are over 4,500 clones, about 91% of them singletons; the top ten hold around 25%. The sample in question was peripheral blood, obtained from a patient treated with photon-based radiotherapy. Receptors originate from a man older than 75 with cholangiocarcinoma. CDR3s include the opening cysteine and the closing phenylalanine or tryptophan. The D gene is left open where the match is weak.

TGTGCCAGCAGTTTAGGGTTCAGGGGGCGGGCAGATACGCAGTATTTT | CASSLGFRGRADTQYF | TRBJ2-3 | TRBD1 | TRBV27
TGTGCCAGCAGCTTAGGGTCTACCCGCACAGATACGCAGTATTTT | CASSLGSTRTDTQYF | TRBJ2-3 | NA | TRBV7-9
TGTGCCAGTAGTCCCCGGGATCATGAAAAACTGTTTTTT | CASSPRDHEKLFF | TRBJ1-4 | NA | TRBV19
TGTGCCAGCAGCCCGGCTAGCCTTAACACCGGGGAGCTGTTTTTT | CASSPASLNTGELFF | TRBJ2-2 | NA | TRBV9
TGTGCCAGCAGTTTAGCGGGGGGTACCAATCAGCCCCAGCATTTT | CASSLAGGTNQPQHF | TRBJ1-5 | NA | TRBV27
TGCGCCAGCAGCCAAGATCTAGCAGGCTTCTCCTACGAGCAGTACTTC | CASSQDLAGFSYEQYF | TRBJ2-7 | NA | TRBV4-1
TGTGCCAGCAGCCGGGGGCCAAATAATTCACCCCTCCACTTT | CASSRGPNNSPLHF | TRBJ1-6 | NA | TRBV28
TGTGCCAGCAGCTTAAGGTTCACAGGCGTGAACACTGAAGCTTTCTTT | CASSLRFTGVNTEAFF | TRBJ1-1 | NA | TRBV11-2
TGTGCCAGCAGCCTGACTAGCGGGGGATTAGATACGCAGTATTTT | CASSLTSGGLDTQYF | TRBJ2-3 | TRBD2 | TRBV7-9
TGCGCCAGCAGCCTATCACCGCCCGGGGCGGGTACTGAAGCTTTCTTT | CASSLSPPGAGTEAFF | TRBJ1-1 | NA | TRBV5-1